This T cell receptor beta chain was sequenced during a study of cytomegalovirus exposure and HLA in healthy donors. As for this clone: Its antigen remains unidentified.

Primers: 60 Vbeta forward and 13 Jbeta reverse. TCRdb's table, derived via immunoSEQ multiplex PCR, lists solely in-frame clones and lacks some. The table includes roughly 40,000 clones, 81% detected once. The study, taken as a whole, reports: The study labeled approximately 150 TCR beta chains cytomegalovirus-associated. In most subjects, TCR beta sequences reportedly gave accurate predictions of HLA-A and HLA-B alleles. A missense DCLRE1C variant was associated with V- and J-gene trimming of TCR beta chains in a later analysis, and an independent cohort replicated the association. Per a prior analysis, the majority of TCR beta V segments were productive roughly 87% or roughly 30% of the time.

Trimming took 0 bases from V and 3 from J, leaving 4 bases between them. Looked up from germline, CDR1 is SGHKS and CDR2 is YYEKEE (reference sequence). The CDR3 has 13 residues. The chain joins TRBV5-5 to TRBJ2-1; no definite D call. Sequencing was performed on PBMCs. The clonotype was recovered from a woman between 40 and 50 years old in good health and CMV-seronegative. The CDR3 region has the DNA TGTGCCAGCAGCTTGGTTCGCTACAATGAGCAGTTCTTC. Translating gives CASSLVRYNEQFF.